Following are 23 T cell receptor beta chains from one sample sequenced in a study of sequential checkpoint blockade in melanoma (dated by TCRdb to between 2018 and 2021). The treatment or condition label of this sample denotes: randomized to nivolumab then ipilimumab (arm A) or the reverse (arm B). The library was produced with the immunoSEQ multiplex PCR assay. Drawn from immuneACCESS, this table holds only the in-frame rearrangements with V and J called that TCRdb kept. Clones are partly lost; checked studies trace under half to an unresolved V gene and leave the rest unexplained. Within this sample are under 20,000 clones, with around 74% of them counted one time only. The top ten constitute 34% of the sample. Sequencing used CD8+ T cells sorted from blood (inferred from file names), obtained from a patient given nivolumab and ipilimumab in sequence. The receptors stem from a human donor with melanoma.

By frequency in the sample, this clone is medium-sized. The V gene is TRBV5-1, the J gene TRBJ2-7; 8 bases line up with TRBD1. This CDR3 is 14 amino acids long. V was pared by 5 bases and J by 3 bases, with 7 bases of the junction left unmatched. CDR1 and CDR2 (germline): SGHRS, YFSETQ. The CDR3 loop is CASSFGQGLYEQYF. The CDR3 nucleotides read TGCGCCAGCAGTTTTGGACAGGGCCTCTACGAGCAGTACTTC.

The V and J genes are TRBV6-1 and TRBJ1-1, with 9 bases aligning to TRBD1. Germline V gene sequence: CDR1 MNHNS, CDR2 SASEGT. The CDR3 spans 16 residues. The junction had 8 bases not matched to a gene; V was cut back by 1 base and J by 5 bases. The chain's CDR3 is CASSEGPTGGWTEAFF. The DNA of the CDR3 is TGTGCCAGCAGTGAAGGCCCGACAGGGGGATGGACTGAAGCTTTCTTT.

This clone has a handful of counts. V and J are TRBV6-5 and TRBJ1-2, with 8 nucleotides matching TRBD1. After removal of 5 bases from V and 6 bases from J, the junction contained 8 bases not matched to a gene. The CDR3 is 14 amino acids. Germline CDR1 MNHEY, CDR2 SVGAGI. CDR3 nucleotide sequence: TGTGCCAGCAGTAAACAGGGGGGTGCGGATGGCTACACCTTC. Translation gives CASSKQGGADGYTF.

This clone was seen just once. This chain links TRBV27 with TRBJ2-7; 10 positions match TRBD2. V was clipped by 3 bases and J by 3 bases; unmatched bases: 8. Germline V gene data show CDR1 as MNHEY and CDR2 as SMNVEV (reference sequence). The CDR3 length is 16 residues. The CDR3 region is CASSFMVSGGVYEQYF. DNA of the CDR3: TGTGCCAGCAGTTTTATGGTGAGCGGGGGGGTCTACGAGCAGTACTTC.

This clone was counted a few times. The rearrangement uses TRBV6-4 and TRBJ2-2; a possible D gene is TRBD2 (6 bases). V was cut by 0 bases and J by 7 bases, with 18 bases left in between. In germline, CDR1 is MRHNA, CDR2 SNTAGT. CDR3 length: 17 amino acids. For the CDR3, the DNA is TGTGCCAGCAGTGACTCGAGACTAGAGACGGAGGTCGGGGAGCTGTTTTTT. Protein: CASSDSRLETEVGELFF.

The CDR3 sequence: CASSLTVGIGTDTQYF. Written as DNA, the CDR3 is TGTGCCAGCAGTTTAACAGTCGGCATAGGCACAGATACGCAGTATTTT. The chain recombines TRBV27 with TRBJ2-3; D is unresolved. V lost 2 bases and J 1 base, leaving 13 bases between the germline ends. Germline V lookup: CDR1 MNHEY, CDR2 SMNVEV (reference sequence). CDR3 length: 16 amino acids.

This rearrangement joins TRBV7-9 to TRBJ2-2, with a weak D call TRBD2 (5 bases). This CDR3 spans 12 amino acids. Trimming left V 4 bases short and J 6 bases short, with 6 bases between. Germline assignment: CDR1 SEHNR and CDR2 FQNEAQ (reference sequence). The CDR3 DNA sequence: TGTGCCAGCAGCTACGGGGCCGGGGAGCTGTTTTTT. Its protein product is CASSYGAGELFF.

This clone was seen only a few times. J is TRBJ1-5 and V is TRBV6-4; D is ambiguous. Trimming left V 5 bases short and J 3 bases short, with 23 bases between. Germline values: CDR1 MRHNA, CDR2 SNTAGT. This CDR3 contains 18 residues. The CDR3: CASSLDKTSTRNNQPQHF. DNA for the CDR3: TGTGCCAGCAGTCTCGACAAGACATCAACCCGCAACAATCAGCCCCAGCATTTT.

The chain has TRBV6-5 and TRBJ2-7; D possibly corresponds to TRBD2 (7 bases). This CDR3 comprises 12 residues. V was cut by 6 bases and J by 4 bases, with 10 bases left in between. Per the germline V gene, CDR1 is MNHEY and CDR2 is SVGAGI. As DNA, the CDR3 is TGTGCCAGCAGGAGGGGGGGTTACGAGCAGTACTTC. This translates into CASRRGGYEQYF.

The chain joins TRBV19 to TRBJ2-1, with D possibly being TRBD2 (6 bases). The V gene's germline CDR1 is LNHDA and CDR2 SQIVND (reference sequence). Trimming pared 5 bases from V and 0 bases from J, leaving 11 bases between. The CDR3 has 15 residues. The CDR3 coding sequence is TGTGCCAGTAGTTCTGGGGGGACCTCCTACAATGAGCAGTTCTTC. Translated, it gives CASSSGGTSYNEQFF.

The chain joins TRBV27 to TRBJ1-5, with D possibly TRBD1 on 6 matching bases. Germline V gives CDR1 MNHEY, CDR2 SMNVEV (reference sequence). This CDR3 is 15 amino acids long. V lost 5 bases, J lost 2 bases, and 13 bases lay in between. The CDR3 loop reads CASSNRASGNQPQHF. The CDR3 coding sequence is TGTGCCAGCAGTAACAGGGCTTCGGGCAATCAGCCCCAGCATTTT.

In its sample, this clone was seen a few times. The chain's CDR3 is CASKLEALNSYEQYF. CDR3 DNA sequence: TGTGCCAGCAAACTGGAGGCCCTCAACTCCTACGAGCAGTACTTC. The chain combines TRBV5-5 with TRBJ2-7, with a weak D call TRBD2 (5 bases). The CDR3 is made up of 15 amino acids. Germline CDR1 and CDR2: SGHKS and YYEKEE (reference sequence). The V end was cut by 6 bases, the J end by 0 bases, with 16 bases between.

V usage is TRBV7-8 and J usage is TRBJ2-1; 9 positions agree with TRBD2. Germline V lookup: CDR1 SGHVS, CDR2 FQNEAQ. This CDR3 comprises 15 residues. V was pared by 6 bases and J by 8 bases, with 11 bases of the junction left unmatched. In DNA, the CDR3 is TGTGCCAGCAGAACCGGACTAGCGTACGGCCATGAGCAGTTCTTC. Translation gives CASRTGLAYGHEQFF.

J is TRBJ2-5 and V is TRBV27; D unclear. V dropped 6 bases and J dropped 3 bases, with 14 bases sitting between them. The CDR3 loop spans 14 amino acids. The germline V gene has CDR1 MNHEY and CDR2 SMNVEV (reference sequence). The CDR3 region is CASRRDGVEETQYF. The CDR3 nucleotides are TGTGCCAGCAGAAGAGACGGAGTCGAAGAGACCCAGTACTTC.

V is TRBV19 and J is TRBJ2-1; 9 nucleotides agree with TRBD2. J was trimmed by 9 bases and V by 8 bases; bases with no gene match: 5. The V gene's germline CDR1 is LNHDA and CDR2 SQIVND (reference sequence). The CDR3 sequence is 12 residues long. CDR3 amino acids: CASGTSRGEQFF. The CDR3 DNA reads as TGTGCCAGTGGGACTAGCCGAGGTGAGCAGTTCTTC.

The rearrangement links TRBV27 to TRBJ1-6; D is perhaps TRBD1 (5 bases). In germline, CDR1 is MNHEY, CDR2 SMNVEV (reference sequence). V gave up 3 bases and J gave up 5 bases, with 11 bases separating them. This CDR3 contains 15 residues. CDR3: CASSLGDYNNSPLHF. The CDR3 DNA sequence: TGTGCCAGCAGTTTGGGGGACTACAATAATTCACCCCTCCACTTT.

This clone was counted a few times. The chain has TRBV6-1 and TRBJ2-5; the D gene is possibly TRBD1 (6 bases). Germline values: CDR1 MNHNS, CDR2 SASEGT. The CDR3 runs to 16 residues. V shed 0 bases and J shed 1 base, with 12 bases lying between them. CDR3 in amino acids: CASSEATGSGQETQYF. The CDR3 DNA follows: TGTGCCAGCAGTGAAGCGACAGGCTCGGGCCAAGAGACCCAGTACTTC.

CDR3 sequence: CASSLGGSPEAFF. The DNA for the CDR3 is TGTGCCAGCAGCTTGGGAGGGTCCCCCGAAGCTTTCTTT. The rearrangement links TRBV5-6 to TRBJ1-1; D unclear. The V and J ends lost 0 bases and 8 bases respectively, with 11 bases between them. This CDR3 has 13 residues. From germline, CDR1 is SGHDT and CDR2 YYEEEE.

J is TRBJ2-1 and V is TRBV6-4, with D perhaps TRBD2 (5 bases). The germline V and J ends were trimmed by 3 bases and 10 bases, with 16 bases remaining between them. This CDR3 has 14 amino acids. Germline assignment: CDR1 MRHNA and CDR2 SNTAGT. The CDR3 DNA follows: TGTGCCAGCAGTGAGGCCGCTGAGGGATTGGAGCAGTTCTTC. Amino acids: CASSEAAEGLEQFF.

CDR3 region: CASSLQREGQNEQFF. CDR3 bases: TGTGCCAGCAGCCTCCAGAGGGAGGGCCAAAATGAGCAGTTCTTC. The V call is TRBV7-9, the J call TRBJ2-1; TRBD2 aligns across 7 bases. The germline V gene encodes CDR1 SEHNR and CDR2 FQNEAQ (reference sequence). V gave up 5 bases and J gave up 7 bases; unmatched junction bases: 11. CDR3 length: 15 amino acids.

The chain recombines TRBV4-1 with TRBJ1-1; D gene unclear. The germline V gene has CDR1 MGHRA and CDR2 YSYEKL. V dropped 1 base and J dropped 0 bases, with 12 bases sitting between them. The CDR3 sequence is 16 residues long. The CDR3 here is CASSQVVNTLNTEAFF. The CDR3 DNA follows: TGCGCCAGCAGCCAAGTTGTTAACACCCTGAACACTGAAGCTTTCTTT.

The chain recombines TRBV4-1 with TRBJ1-5; a weak D match, TRBD1 (5 bases). This CDR3 region has 14 residues. The germline V gene has CDR1 MGHRA and CDR2 YSYEKL. Trimming cost V 1 base and J 7 bases, with 11 bases left between them. The CDR3 nucleotides read TGCGCCAGCAGCCAAGTAGGGGAGGGCCAGCCCCAGCATTTT. Its protein product is CASSQVGEGQPQHF.

This chain links TRBV28 with TRBJ2-7, with D unclear. Trimming took 3 bases from V and 0 from J, leaving 15 bases between them. Germline V gives CDR1 MDHEN, CDR2 SYDVKM. This CDR3 has 16 amino acids. For the CDR3, the DNA is TGTGCCAGCAGTTTGTCTACAGTCAAGAGCTCCTACGAGCAGTACTTC. This encodes CASSLSTVKSSYEQYF.